This TCR beta chain is drawn from a study of cytomegalovirus exposure and HLA in healthy donors. These donors, healthy bone marrow donors, were studied. The CDR3 loop spans 12 amino acids. The germline V gene has CDR1 ENHRY and CDR2 SYGVKD. Trimming at V came to 5 bases and at J to 8 bases, leaving 3 bases not matched to a gene. Primers included in the PCR were 60 Vbeta and 13 Jbeta primers. Generated by immunoSEQ multiplex PCR, the TCRdb table keeps only in-frame clones and is missing some. Here the sample spans about 130,000 clones, less than 80% being singletons. The sequenced material came from PBMCs. The TCR sequence derives from a man aged 50 to 59 in good health and CMV-seronegative. The gene calls are TRBV10-3 and TRBJ1-1; 9 positions match TRBD1. CDR3: CAISTGGMEAFF. For the CDR3, the DNA is TGTGCCATCAGTACAGGGGGCATGGAAGCTTTCTTT.